Each of the 23 T cell receptor beta chains below was sequenced from the same sample in a study of vaccination and CD4 T cells after COVID-19. Cultured CD4+ T-cell DNA underwent Oncomine TCR Beta short-read sequencing. MiXCR was run by TCRdb on the PCR reads, yielding one entry per CDR3 protein. The repertoire includes about 24,000 distinct CDR3 sequences, roughly 29% of them detected once, and around 3.3% sits in the top ten. No cognate antigen is known for these TCRs. As for time point: late sampling 161 to 241 days after vaccination in a few convalescent patients. The treatment here: approximately 9-day PBMC culture with coronavirus spike peptide pools or control peptides (ViraFEST assay). Sequences were derived from CD4+ T cells from blood, cultured in vitro, sampled about 7 months after SARS-CoV-2 vaccination. Receptors originate from a human donor who had recovered from COVID-19.

This clonotype came up a few times. The chain has TRBV15 and TRBJ2-3; no clear D gene. V lost 0 bases and J 1 base, leaving 5 bases between the germline ends. The CDR3 totals 14 residues. Looked up from germline, CDR1 is LNHNV and CDR2 is YYDKDF (reference sequence). The CDR3 here is CATSRDYGTDTQYF. The CDR3 region has the DNA TGTGCCACCAGCAGAGATTACGGCACAGATACGCAGTATTTT.

This clonotype has a handful of counts. The chain is built from TRBV20-1 and TRBJ2-7; 8 bases align to TRBD1. Germline assignment: CDR1 DFQATT and CDR2 SNEGSKA (reference sequence). J lost 5 bases, V lost 3 bases, and 12 bases had no gene match. This CDR3 has 15 amino acids. In DNA, the CDR3 is TGCAGTGCTAGGATGACTGGACAGGGAGCGGACGAGCAGTACTTC. It translates to CSARMTGQGADEQYF.

This rearrangement joins TRBV6-1 to TRBJ1-5, with 8 nucleotides matching TRBD1. The V gene end was trimmed by 6 bases and the J gene end by 2 bases; junction bases not matched to a gene: 12. The CDR3 length is 17 residues. Per the germline V gene, CDR1 is MNHNS and CDR2 is SASEGT. The CDR3: CASRVNQGAPGNQPQHF. As DNA, the CDR3 is TGTGCCAGCAGGGTCAATCAGGGGGCGCCCGGCAATCAGCCCCAGCATTTT.

The chain is built from TRBV7-2 and TRBJ2-6; D remains unclear. V was clipped by 1 base and J by 4 bases, with 8 bases between them. The CDR3 contains 15 residues. Looked up from germline, CDR1 is SGHTA and CDR2 is FQGNSA. The CDR3 sequence is CASSLDSIGANVLTF. In DNA form, the CDR3 reads TGTGCCAGCAGCTTAGACAGTATCGGGGCCAACGTCCTGACTTTC.

This rearrangement joins TRBV21-1 to TRBJ2-1; the table's D call, TRBD1, was not checked against the DNA. TRBV21-1 is noted as a pseudogene. The CDR3 has 21 residues. The CDR3 nucleotides are TGTGCCAGCAGCAACCGGCGGGACAGGGGGCGCATGGAGTCTAGGGACAATGAGCAGTTCTTC. Protein sequence: CASSNRRDRGRMESRDNEQFF.

This clonotype has a handful of counts. This chain connects TRBV7-9 to TRBJ2-1, with 9 bases fitting TRBD2. The CDR3 sequence is 17 residues long. Germline values: CDR1 SEHNR, CDR2 FQNEAQ (reference sequence). V shed 6 bases, J shed 0 bases, and the junction held 9 bases outside the gene matches. Here the CDR3 DNA reads TGTGCCAGCAGACCAACTAGCGGGCTGAGCTCCTACAATGAGCAGTTCTTC. It translates to CASRPTSGLSSYNEQFF.

This chain uses TRBV6-1 with TRBJ2-3; a possible D gene is TRBD2 (5 bases). There are 14 residues in the CDR3. Germline V gene lookup returns CDR1 MNHNS and CDR2 SASEGT. Deletions cut 6 bases from V and 3 bases from J, with 13 bases between. The CDR3 protein is CASRHRRETDTQYF. The CDR3 DNA sequence: TGTGCCAGCAGGCACAGAAGGGAGACAGATACGCAGTATTTT.

In this sample, this clonotype turned up a few times. This sequence joins TRBV20-1 and TRBJ2-5, with D possibly TRBD2 on 6 matching bases. There are 13 residues in the CDR3. The germline V gene has CDR1 DFQATT and CDR2 SNEGSKA (reference sequence). V was pared by 6 bases and J by 4 bases, with 15 bases between. The CDR3 loop is CSAPLRDVETQYF. CDR3 bases: TGCAGTGCCCCTCTGCGGGACGTAGAGACCCAGTACTTC.

V gene TRBV2 combines with J gene TRBJ1-2; 7 nucleotides agree with TRBD1. This CDR3 has 13 residues. The V gene's germline CDR1 is SNHLY and CDR2 FYNNEI. Germline trimming cut 7 bases from V and 6 bases from J; bases unmatched to any gene: 8. CDR3 nucleotides: TGTGCCAGCACCACAACCAGGGGGGATGGCTACACCTTC. Protein sequence: CASTTTRGDGYTF.

The chain combines TRBV7-2 with TRBJ2-7; TRBD2 is a possible D gene (5 bases). Germline CDR1 SGHTA, CDR2 FQGNSA. The CDR3 totals 14 residues. The V gene lost 5 bases and the J gene lost 1 base, with 12 bases spanning the gap. The CDR3 reads CASSPQTISYEQYF. DNA of the CDR3: TGTGCCAGCAGCCCCCAGACTATTTCCTACGAGCAGTACTTC.

This clonotype was counted a few times. The chain combines TRBV28 with TRBJ1-5; 7 bases line up with TRBD1. This CDR3 has 16 amino acids. The germline CDR1 and CDR2 sequences are MDHEN and SYDVKM. Trimming took 10 bases from V and 0 from J; bases not matched to a gene: 12. CDR3 DNA sequence: TGTGCCACCGCCCGAACAGGGGAATATAGCAATCAGCCCCAGCATTTT. Translated: CATARTGEYSNQPQHF.

This clonotype was counted only a few times. This chain joins TRBV20-1 and TRBJ2-1; TRBD2 agrees at 9 bases. The V gene's germline CDR1 is DFQATT and CDR2 SNEGSKA (reference sequence). This CDR3 spans 16 amino acids. V gave up 3 bases and J gave up 4 bases; unmatched junction bases: 10. Here the CDR3 reads CSASSLAGESYNEQFF. CDR3 DNA sequence: TGCAGTGCTAGTTCGTTAGCGGGAGAGTCATACAATGAGCAGTTCTTC.

This clonotype has only a few counts. This sequence joins TRBV20-1 and TRBJ2-1; TRBD2 matches at 7 bases. The length of the CDR3 is 16 residues. Germline-derived CDR1 and CDR2 are DFQATT and SNEGSKA (reference sequence). J lost 3 bases, V lost 1 base, and 9 bases had no gene match. The CDR3 sequence: CSARVGSASGYNEQFF. For the CDR3, the DNA is TGCAGTGCTAGAGTTGGTTCGGCTAGCGGCTACAATGAGCAGTTCTTC.

The gene calls are TRBV6-2 or TRBV6-3 and TRBJ2-3; TRBD2 might be the D (5 bases). The V gene's germline CDR1 is MNHEY and CDR2 SVGEGT. Trimming stripped 7 bases from V and 0 bases from J, with 17 bases between. CDR3 length: 16 amino acids. The CDR3: CASTDQRFTSTDTQYF. The CDR3 DNA sequence: TGTGCCAGCACCGACCAGCGGTTTACTAGCACAGATACGCAGTATTTT.

This chain joins TRBV27 and TRBJ2-6; unclear D gene. The V and J ends lost 0 bases and 4 bases respectively, with 13 bases between them. CDR3 size: 17 residues. Germline values: CDR1 MNHEY, CDR2 SMNVEV (reference sequence). The CDR3 DNA is TGTGCCAGCAGTTTATCGAGGCAAACCGGCGGGGCCAACGTCCTGACTTTC. It specifies CASSLSRQTGGANVLTF.

This clonotype was seen more than once but under ten times. A clone one base away is much larger, so this may be a read error. This chain connects TRBV28 to TRBJ2-5, with D possibly matching TRBD2 (5 bases). CDR1 and CDR2 (germline): MDHEN, SYDVKM. This CDR3 has 11 amino acids. As DNA, the CDR3 is TGTGCCAGTGGGTCGTGGGAGACCCAGCACTTC. This translates into CASGSWETQHF.

By share, this clonotype ranks as medium-sized. The chain joins TRBV20-1 to TRBJ2-1, with 9 bases fitting TRBD2. This CDR3 has 14 amino acids. The germline CDR1 and CDR2 sequences are DFQATT and SNEGSKA (reference sequence). V lost 1 base and J lost 6; bases outside the gene matches: 4. CDR3 protein: CSARGGREGNEQFF. The CDR3, as DNA: TGCAGTGCTAGAGGGGGGCGGGAGGGCAATGAGCAGTTCTTC.

This clonotype has more than one count but fewer than ten. The chain couples TRBV20-1 to TRBJ2-7; TRBD1 matches 7 bases. The ends lost 2 bases at V and 0 bases at J; junction bases unmatched: 13. This CDR3 has 17 amino acids. Germline-derived CDR1 and CDR2 are DFQATT and SNEGSKA (reference sequence). The CDR3 sequence is CSARWTGRAGFSYEQYF. The CDR3 coding sequence is TGCAGTGCTAGATGGACAGGACGGGCGGGTTTCTCCTACGAGCAGTACTTC.

The gene calls are TRBV10-1 and TRBJ1-1, with D tentatively TRBD1 (5 bases). V lost 8 bases to trimming and J lost 1 base, with 8 bases between them. CDR1 is WNHNN and CDR2 is SYGVQD in the germline V gene (reference sequence). The CDR3 length is 12 residues. This CDR3 is CASQGPNTEAFF. In nucleotides, the CDR3 is TGCGCCAGCCAGGGACCGAACACTGAAGCTTTCTTT.

The table lists this clonotype with a few counts. V and J are TRBV20-1 and TRBJ2-1, with D possibly matching TRBD2 (5 bases). The CDR3 consists of 15 residues. CDR1 and CDR2 from the germline V gene are DFQATT and SNEGSKA (reference sequence). V was pared by 8 bases and J by 7 bases, with 24 bases between. The CDR3 sequence is CSPYSRRERRNEQFF. The DNA for the CDR3 is TGCAGTCCTTACTCCCGAAGGGAGAGGAGGAATGAGCAGTTCTTC.

This rearrangement joins TRBV5-4 to TRBJ2-7, with D perhaps TRBD2 (5 bases). Trimming removed 4 bases at V and 6 bases at J, with 23 bases between. CDR1 and CDR2 from the germline V gene are SGHNT and YYREEE (reference sequence). The CDR3 totals 16 residues. The CDR3 bases are TGTGCCAGCAGCCGCCGTAGAGCGGTAGGGAGTGGCGAGCAGTACTTC. It is translated as CASSRRRAVGSGEQYF.

By its share, this clonotype is medium-sized (0.01 to 0.1%). The J gene is TRBJ1-2, the V gene TRBV20-1, with D possibly being TRBD1 (5 bases). Germline CDR1 reads DFQATT; CDR2 reads SNEGSKA (reference sequence). V was shortened by 3 bases and J by 4 bases, with 15 bases between the two germline ends. The CDR3 has 14 residues. The CDR3 sequence is CSASFSGPGYGYTF. The DNA for the CDR3 is TGCAGTGCTAGCTTTTCAGGGCCGGGCTATGGCTACACCTTC.

The chain uses TRBV5-6 and TRBJ2-7; unclear D gene. CDR3 size: 15 residues. Trimming removed 2 bases from V and 0 bases from J, with 12 bases in between. The V gene's germline CDR1 is SGHDT and CDR2 YYEEEE. The CDR3 sequence: CASSFVGRASYEQYF. In DNA form, the CDR3 reads TGTGCCAGCAGCTTTGTCGGACGGGCCTCCTACGAGCAGTACTTC.